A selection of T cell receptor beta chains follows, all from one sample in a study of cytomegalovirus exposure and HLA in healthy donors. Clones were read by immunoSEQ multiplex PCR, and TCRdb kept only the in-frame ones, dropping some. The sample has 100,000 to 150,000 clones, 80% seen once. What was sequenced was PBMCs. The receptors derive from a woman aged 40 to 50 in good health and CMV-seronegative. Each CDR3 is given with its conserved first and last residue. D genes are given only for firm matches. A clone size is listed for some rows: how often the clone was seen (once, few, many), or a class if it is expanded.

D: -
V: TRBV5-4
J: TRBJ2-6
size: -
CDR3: CASSRRGALRGGANVLTF
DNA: TGTGCCAGCAGCCGCAGGGGGGCCCTCCGGGGTGGGGCCAACGTCCTGACTTTC

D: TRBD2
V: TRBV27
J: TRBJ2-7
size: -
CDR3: CASSRLAGGPYEQYF
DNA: TGTGCCAGCAGTCGTCTAGCGGGAGGGCCCTACGAGCAGTACTTC

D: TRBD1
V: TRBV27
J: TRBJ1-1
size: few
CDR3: CASSPQTGGAEAFF
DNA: TGTGCCAGCAGTCCGCAGACAGGGGGGGCTGAAGCTTTCTTT

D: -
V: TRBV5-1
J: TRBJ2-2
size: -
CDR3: CASSYPPSGTGELFF
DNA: TGCGCCAGCAGCTACCCGCCCAGCGGGACCGGGGAGCTGTTTTTT

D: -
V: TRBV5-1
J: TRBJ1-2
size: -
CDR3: CASSLEYQAGYTF
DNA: TGCGCCAGCAGCTTGGAATACCAGGCTGGCTACACCTTC

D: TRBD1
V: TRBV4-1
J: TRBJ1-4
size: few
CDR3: CASRFTGQGLEKLFF
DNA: TGCGCCAGCAGGTTCACGGGACAGGGTCTTGAAAAACTGTTTTTT

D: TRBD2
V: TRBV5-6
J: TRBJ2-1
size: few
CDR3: CASSLRTSVGEQFF
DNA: TGTGCCAGCAGCTTGCGGACTAGCGTTGGTGAGCAGTTCTTC

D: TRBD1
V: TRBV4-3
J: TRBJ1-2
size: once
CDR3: CASSQDGGQGASYIGYTF
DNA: TGCGCCAGCAGCCAAGATGGCGGACAGGGGGCCTCTTACATTGGCTACACCTTC

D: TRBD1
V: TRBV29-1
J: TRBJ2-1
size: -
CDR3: CSVEKGAGANEQFF
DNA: TGCAGCGTTGAAAAGGGGGCAGGGGCCAATGAGCAGTTCTTC

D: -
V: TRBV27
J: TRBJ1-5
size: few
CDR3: CASSLSGGINQPQHF
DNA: TGTGCCAGCAGTTTATCCGGGGGGATCAATCAGCCCCAGCATTTT

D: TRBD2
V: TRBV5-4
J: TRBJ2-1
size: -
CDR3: CAARASGSILTEQFF
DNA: TGTGCCGCGAGGGCTAGCGGGAGTATCCTCACTGAGCAGTTCTTC

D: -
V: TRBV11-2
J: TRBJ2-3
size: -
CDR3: CASSLVAGLADTQYF
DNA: TGTGCCAGCAGCTTAGTCGCAGGGTTAGCAGATACGCAGTATTTT

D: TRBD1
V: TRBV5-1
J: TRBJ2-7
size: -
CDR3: CASSLLQGAYEQYF
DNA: TGCGCCAGCAGCTTGCTACAGGGGGCATACGAGCAGTACTTC

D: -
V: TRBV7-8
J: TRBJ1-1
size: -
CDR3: CASSFMAGQPNTEAFF
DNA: TGTGCCAGCAGCTTTATGGCAGGGCAGCCCAACACTGAAGCTTTCTTT

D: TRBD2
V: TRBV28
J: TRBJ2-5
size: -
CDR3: CASSWKASGVGKTQYF
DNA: TGTGCCAGCAGTTGGAAGGCTAGCGGAGTAGGAAAGACCCAGTACTTC

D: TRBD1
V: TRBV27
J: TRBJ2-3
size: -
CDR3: CASSLSTGGTDTQYF
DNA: TGTGCCAGCAGTTTATCGACAGGGGGCACAGATACGCAGTATTTT

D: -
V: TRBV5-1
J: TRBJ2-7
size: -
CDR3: CASSFSGQQTYEQYF
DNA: TGCGCCAGCAGCTTCAGCGGGCAGCAAACCTACGAGCAGTACTTC

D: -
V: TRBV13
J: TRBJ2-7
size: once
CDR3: CASSLGQGTYEQYF
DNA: TGTGCCAGCAGCTTAGGGCAGGGCACCTACGAGCAGTACTTC

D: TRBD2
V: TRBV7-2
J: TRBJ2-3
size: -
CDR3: CASSLMAGGAVDTQYF
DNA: TGTGCCAGCAGCTTAATGGCGGGGGGAGCGGTAGATACGCAGTATTTT

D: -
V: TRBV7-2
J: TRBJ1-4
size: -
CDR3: CASSLAGNEKLFF
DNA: TGTGCCAGCAGCTTAGCCGGGAATGAAAAACTGTTTTTT

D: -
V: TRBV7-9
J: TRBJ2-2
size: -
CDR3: CASSLHIGRDTGELFF
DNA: TGTGCCAGCAGCTTACATATCGGCAGGGACACCGGGGAGCTGTTTTTT

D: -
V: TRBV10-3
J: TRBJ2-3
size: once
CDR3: CAIRGTASADTQYF
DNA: TGTGCCATCAGGGGGACTGCCAGCGCGGATACGCAGTATTTT

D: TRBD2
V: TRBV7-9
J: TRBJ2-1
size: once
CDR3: CASSWIRTSGSPHEQFF
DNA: TGTGCCAGCAGCTGGATTCGGACTAGCGGGAGCCCCCATGAGCAGTTCTTC

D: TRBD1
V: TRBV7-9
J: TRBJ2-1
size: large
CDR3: CASSSNRARDSVHEQFF
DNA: TGTGCCAGCAGCTCGAATAGGGCCCGGGACAGTGTCCATGAGCAGTTCTTC

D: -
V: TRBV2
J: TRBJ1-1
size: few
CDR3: CASRGSIEAFF
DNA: TGTGCCAGCAGGGGGAGCATTGAGGCTTTCTTT

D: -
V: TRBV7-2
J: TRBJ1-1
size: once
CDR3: CASTMGQNMNTEAFF
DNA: TGTGCCAGCACCATGGGACAAAATATGAACACTGAAGCTTTCTTT

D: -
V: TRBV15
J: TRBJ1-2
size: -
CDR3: CATSRDRGSAAYGYPF
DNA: TGTGCCACCAGCAGAGATCGGGGTTCGGCAGCCTATGGCTACCCCTTC

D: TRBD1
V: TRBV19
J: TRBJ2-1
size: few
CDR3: CASSIGTGRMDEQFF
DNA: TGTGCCAGTAGTATAGGGACAGGGAGGATGGATGAGCAGTTCTTC

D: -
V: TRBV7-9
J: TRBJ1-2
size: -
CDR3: CASSLAGEGAYGYTF
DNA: TGTGCCAGCAGCTTAGCGGGGGAGGGCGCCTATGGCTACACCTTC

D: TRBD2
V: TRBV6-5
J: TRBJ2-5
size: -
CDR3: CASTREGETQYF
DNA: TGTGCCAGCACCAGGGAGGGGGAGACCCAGTACTTC

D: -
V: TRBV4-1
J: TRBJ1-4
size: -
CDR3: CASSQDPNTEKLFF
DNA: TGCGCCAGCAGCCAAGATCCCAACACGGAAAAACTGTTTTTT

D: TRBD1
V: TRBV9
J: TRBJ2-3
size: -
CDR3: CASSRRTGVGDTQYF
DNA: TGTGCCAGCAGCCGCCGGACAGGGGTTGGAGATACGCAGTATTTT

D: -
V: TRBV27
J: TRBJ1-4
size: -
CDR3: CASSLGGYGEKLFF
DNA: TGTGCCAGCAGTTTGGGGGGTTATGGTGAAAAACTGTTTTTT

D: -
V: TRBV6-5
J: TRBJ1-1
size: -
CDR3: CASSYHSRAMNTEAFF
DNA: TGTGCCAGCAGTTACCATTCGAGGGCCATGAACACTGAAGCTTTCTTT

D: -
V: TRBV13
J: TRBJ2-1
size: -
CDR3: CASSLGRGLNEQFF
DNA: TGTGCCAGCAGCCTGGGTCGGGGGTTGAATGAGCAGTTCTTC

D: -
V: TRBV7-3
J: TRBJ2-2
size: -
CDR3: CASSFGGSGELFF
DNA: TGTGCCAGCAGCTTCGGGGGTTCCGGGGAGCTGTTTTTT

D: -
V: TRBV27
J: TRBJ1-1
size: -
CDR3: CASSLLTGFGKLDTEAFF
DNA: TGTGCCAGCAGTCTTCTAACAGGGTTTGGGAAGTTAGACACTGAAGCTTTCTTT

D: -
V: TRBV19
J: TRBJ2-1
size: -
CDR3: CASSIADGQGPNNEQFF
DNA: TGTGCCAGTAGTATAGCGGACGGCCAGGGCCCCAACAATGAGCAGTTCTTC

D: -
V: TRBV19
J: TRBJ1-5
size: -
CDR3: CASSITGTGYQPQHF
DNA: TGTGCCAGTAGTATCACGGGCACAGGGTATCAGCCCCAGCATTTT

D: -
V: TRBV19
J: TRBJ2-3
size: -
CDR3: CASRPTRDTDTQYF
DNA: TGTGCCAGTAGACCGACCCGGGACACAGATACGCAGTATTTT

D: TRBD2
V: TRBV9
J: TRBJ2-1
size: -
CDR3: CASSTGLAGYNEQFF
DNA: TGTGCCAGCAGCACTGGACTAGCGGGTTATAATGAGCAGTTCTTC

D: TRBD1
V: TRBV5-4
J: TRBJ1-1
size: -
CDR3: CASSPWGGTVNTEAFF
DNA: TGTGCCAGCAGCCCATGGGGCGGGACAGTCAACACTGAAGCTTTCTTT

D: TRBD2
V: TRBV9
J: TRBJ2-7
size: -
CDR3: CASSPMGGRRAYEQYF
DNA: TGTGCCAGCAGCCCCATGGGAGGGCGACGGGCCTACGAGCAGTACTTC

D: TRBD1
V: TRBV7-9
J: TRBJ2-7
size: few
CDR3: CASSYTGTGSSYEQYF
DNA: TGTGCCAGCAGCTATACCGGGACAGGGAGCTCCTACGAGCAGTACTTC

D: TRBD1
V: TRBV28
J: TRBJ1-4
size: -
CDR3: CASSPGQGLEKLFF
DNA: TGTGCCAGCAGTCCGGGACAGGGATTGGAAAAACTGTTTTTT

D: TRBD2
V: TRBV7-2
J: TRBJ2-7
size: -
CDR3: CASSTVGGIQHF
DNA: TGTGCCAGCAGCACTGTGGGAGGGATCCAACACTTC

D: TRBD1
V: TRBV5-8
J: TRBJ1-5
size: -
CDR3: CASSLGTGHQPQHF
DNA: TGTGCCAGCAGCCTCGGGACAGGGCATCAGCCCCAGCATTTT

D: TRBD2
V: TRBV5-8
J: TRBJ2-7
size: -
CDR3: CASSLAGGGWETGGSYEQYF
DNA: TGTGCCAGCAGCTTGGCCGGGGGGGGGTGGGAAACTGGTGGCTCCTACGAGCAGTACTTC